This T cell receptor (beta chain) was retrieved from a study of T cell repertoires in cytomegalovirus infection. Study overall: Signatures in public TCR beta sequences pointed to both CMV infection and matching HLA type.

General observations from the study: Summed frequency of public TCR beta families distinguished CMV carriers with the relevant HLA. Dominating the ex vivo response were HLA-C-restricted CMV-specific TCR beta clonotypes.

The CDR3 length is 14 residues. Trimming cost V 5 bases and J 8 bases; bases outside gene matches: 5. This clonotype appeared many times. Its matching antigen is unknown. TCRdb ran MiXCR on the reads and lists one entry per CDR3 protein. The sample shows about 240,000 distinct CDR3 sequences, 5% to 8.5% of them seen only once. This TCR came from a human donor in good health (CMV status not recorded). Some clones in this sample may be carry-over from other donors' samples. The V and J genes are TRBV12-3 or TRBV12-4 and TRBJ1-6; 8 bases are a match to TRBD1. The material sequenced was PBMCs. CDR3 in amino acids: CASSDRGGHSPLHF. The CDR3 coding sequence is TGTGCCAGCAGTGACAGGGGTGGTCATTCACCCCTCCACTTT.